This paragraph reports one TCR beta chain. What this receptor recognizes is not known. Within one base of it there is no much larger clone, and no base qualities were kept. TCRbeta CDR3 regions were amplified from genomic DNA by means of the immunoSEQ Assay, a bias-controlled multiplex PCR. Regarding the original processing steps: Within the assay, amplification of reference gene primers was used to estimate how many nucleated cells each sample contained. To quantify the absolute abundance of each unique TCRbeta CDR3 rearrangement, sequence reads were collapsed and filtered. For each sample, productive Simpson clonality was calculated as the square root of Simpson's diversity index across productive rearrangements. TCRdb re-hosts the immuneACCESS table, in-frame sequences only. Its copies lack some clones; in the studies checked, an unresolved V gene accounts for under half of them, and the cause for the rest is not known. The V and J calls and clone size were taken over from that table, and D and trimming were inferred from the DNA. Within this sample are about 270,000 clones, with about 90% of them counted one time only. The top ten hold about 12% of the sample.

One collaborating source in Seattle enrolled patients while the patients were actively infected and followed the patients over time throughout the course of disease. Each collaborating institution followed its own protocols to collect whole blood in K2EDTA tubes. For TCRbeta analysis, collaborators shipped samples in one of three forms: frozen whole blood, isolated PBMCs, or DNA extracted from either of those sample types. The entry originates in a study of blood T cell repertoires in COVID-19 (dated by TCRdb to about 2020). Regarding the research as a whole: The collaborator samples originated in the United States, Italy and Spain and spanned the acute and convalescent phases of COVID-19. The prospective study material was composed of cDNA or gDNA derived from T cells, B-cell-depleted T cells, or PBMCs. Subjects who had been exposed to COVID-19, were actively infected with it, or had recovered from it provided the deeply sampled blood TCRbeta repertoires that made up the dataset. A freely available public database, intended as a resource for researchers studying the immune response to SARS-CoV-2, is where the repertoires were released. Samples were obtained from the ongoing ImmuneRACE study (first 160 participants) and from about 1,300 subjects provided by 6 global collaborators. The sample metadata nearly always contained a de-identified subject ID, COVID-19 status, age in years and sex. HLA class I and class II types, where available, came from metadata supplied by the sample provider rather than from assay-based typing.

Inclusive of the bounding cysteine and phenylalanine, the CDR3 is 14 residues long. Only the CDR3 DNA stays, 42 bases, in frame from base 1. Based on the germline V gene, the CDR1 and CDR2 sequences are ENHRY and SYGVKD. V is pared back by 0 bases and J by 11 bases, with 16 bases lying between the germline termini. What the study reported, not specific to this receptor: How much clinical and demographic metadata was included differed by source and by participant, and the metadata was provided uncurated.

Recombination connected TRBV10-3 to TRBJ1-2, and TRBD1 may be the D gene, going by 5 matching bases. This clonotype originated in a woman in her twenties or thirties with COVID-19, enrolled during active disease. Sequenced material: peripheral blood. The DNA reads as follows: TGTGCCATCAGTGAGTCTGGAGGGGTGGGCGGTTACACCTTC. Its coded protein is CAISESGGVGGYTF.